One and the same sample provided the 16 T cell receptor beta chains below, sequenced in a study of OX40 agonist ivuxolimab in advanced cancers. The data were produced by immunoSEQ multiplex PCR, yet TCRdb's version contains in-frame clones alone and is incomplete. The table lists under 35,000 clones, 80% to 90% of them singletons. The sequenced sample was CD4+ or CD8+ T cells sorted from blood, obtained in a trial of the OX40 agonist ivuxolimab. Receptor source: an adult with an advanced solid tumor such as melanoma, head and neck, liver or kidney cancer.

The V call is TRBV28, the J call TRBJ2-3, with 7 bases fitting TRBD2. Germline assignment: CDR1 MDHEN and CDR2 SYDVKM. Trimming at V came to 5 bases and at J to 1 base, leaving 6 bases not matched to a gene. The CDR3 has 15 amino acids. CDR3 in amino acids: CASSPPSGGTDTQYF. CDR3 in DNA: TGTGCCAGCAGTCCCCCTAGCGGAGGCACAGATACGCAGTATTTT. Full variable domain (rest looked up from reference TRBV28 and TRBJ2-3): DVKVTQSSRYLVKRTGEKVFLECVQDMDHENMFWYRQDPGLGLRLIYFSYDVKMKEKGDIPEGYSVSREKKERFSLILESASTNQTSMYLCASSPPSGGTDTQYFGPGTRLTVL.

This sequence joins TRBV10-3 and TRBJ1-2; no clear D. The V gene lost 5 bases and the J gene lost 4 bases, with 11 bases spanning the gap. Germline lookup yields CDR1 ENHRY and CDR2 SYGVKD. The CDR3 runs 13 residues. CDR3: CAISPREGYGYTF. In nucleotides, the CDR3 is TGTGCCATCAGTCCAAGGGAGGGCTATGGCTACACCTTC.

The J gene is TRBJ2-3, the V gene TRBV11-2; D is unresolved. Germline lookup yields CDR1 SGHAT and CDR2 FQNNGV. The CDR3 totals 17 residues. V was shortened by 2 bases and J by 4 bases, with 19 bases between the two germline ends. CDR3 nucleotide sequence: TGTGCCAGCAGCTTATCCAGGCGGACCCGGTGGGCAGATACGCAGTATTTT. Amino acid sequence: CASSLSRRTRWADTQYF.

The J gene is TRBJ2-1, the V gene TRBV11-2; D gene uncertain. Per the germline V gene, CDR1 is SGHAT and CDR2 is FQNNGV. Trimming removed 2 bases from V and 7 bases from J, with 0 bases in between. The length of the CDR3 is 10 residues. This CDR3 is CASSLNEQFF. DNA for the CDR3: TGTGCCAGCAGCTTAAATGAGCAGTTCTTC. Supplemented by reference TRBV11-2 and TRBJ2-1, the full variable domain reads EAGVAQSPRYKIIEKRQSVAFWCNPISGHATLYWYQQILGQGPKLLIQFQNNGVVDDSQLPKDRFSAERLKGVDSTLKIQPAKLEDSAVYLCASSLNEQFFGPGTRLTVL.

The chain employs TRBV28 and TRBJ2-7; 9 bases are a match to TRBD1. Germline V gives CDR1 MDHEN, CDR2 SYDVKM. This CDR3 is built from 15 residues. The V and J ends lost 3 bases and 5 bases, in that order; junction bases with no gene match: 8. The CDR3 region has the DNA TGTGCCAGCAGTTTCTCCACAGGGGGCTTCGACGAGCAGTACTTC. Protein: CASSFSTGGFDEQYF. Looking up the rest from reference TRBV28 and TRBJ2-7 gives the full variable domain: DVKVTQSSRYLVKRTGEKVFLECVQDMDHENMFWYRQDPGLGLRLIYFSYDVKMKEKGDIPEGYSVSREKKERFSLILESASTNQTSMYLCASSFSTGGFDEQYFGPGTRLTVT.

The count of this clone is one. The rearrangement joins TRBV19 to TRBJ2-1; D is uncertain. Trimming removed 6 bases from V and 6 bases from J, with 18 bases in between. The CDR3 has 15 residues. The germline gives CDR1 LNHDA, CDR2 SQIVND (reference sequence). CDR3 in amino acids: CASSPGTARFNEQFF. The CDR3 region has the DNA TGTGCCAGTAGCCCAGGAACAGCTCGCTTCAATGAGCAGTTCTTC. Drawing the rest from reference TRBV19 and TRBJ2-1, the complete variable domain is DGGITQSPKYLFRKEGQNVTLSCEQNLNHDAMYWYRQDPGQGLRLIYYSQIVNDFQKGDIAEGYSVSREKKESFPLTVTSAQKNPTAFYLCASSPGTARFNEQFFGPGTRLTVL.

The chain combines TRBV9 with TRBJ2-2; TRBD1 aligns across 9 bases. The V gene's germline CDR1 is SGDLS and CDR2 YYNGEE. The CDR3 sequence is 17 residues long. J lost 2 bases, V lost 2 bases, and 7 bases had no gene match. The CDR3 spells CASSVRTGGPNTGELFF. In nucleotides, the CDR3 is TGTGCCAGCAGCGTTAGAACAGGGGGCCCAAACACCGGGGAGCTGTTTTTT.

The chain carries TRBV5-6 and TRBJ1-2, with D possibly being TRBD1 (5 bases). Per the germline V gene, CDR1 is SGHDT and CDR2 is YYEEEE. This CDR3 comprises 15 residues. The V end lost 5 bases, the J end lost 4 bases, and 18 bases lay between the germline ends. The CDR3 loop reads CASRGGDGRAYGYTF. The CDR3 nucleotides are TGTGCCAGCAGAGGAGGGGACGGGAGGGCCTATGGCTACACCTTC.

This chain joins TRBV11-2 and TRBJ2-2; perhaps TRBD1 as D (6 bases). Germline CDR1 and CDR2: SGHAT and FQNNGV. The CDR3 has 15 amino acids. The germline V and J ends were trimmed by 2 bases and 2 bases, with 9 bases remaining between them. The chain's CDR3 is CASSLSGTNTGELFF. In DNA form, the CDR3 reads TGTGCCAGCAGCTTATCCGGGACAAACACCGGGGAGCTGTTTTTT.

J is TRBJ1-2 and V is TRBV5-4; TRBD1 is a possible D gene (6 bases). V lost 0 bases to trimming and J lost 2 bases, with 11 bases between them. Germline V lookup: CDR1 SGHNT, CDR2 YYREEE (reference sequence). The CDR3 contains 15 residues. As DNA, the CDR3 is TGTGCCAGCAGCTTGGAAACAGGGCCGAACTATGGCTACACCTTC. Translating it yields CASSLETGPNYGYTF.

The rearrangement uses TRBV11-2 and TRBJ2-5; D is possibly TRBD1 or TRBD2 (5 bases each). The CDR3 loop spans 16 amino acids. CDR1 and CDR2 from the germline V gene are SGHAT and FQNNGV. Trimming took 1 base from V and 1 from J, leaving 13 bases between them. The CDR3 spells CASSLVPAGTQETQYF. In nucleotides, the CDR3 is TGTGCCAGCAGCTTAGTCCCGGCAGGGACCCAAGAGACCCAGTACTTC.

The CDR3 region is CASSPLAGSYNEQFF. Here the CDR3 DNA reads TGTGCCAGTAGTCCCCTTGCGGGCTCCTACAATGAGCAGTTCTTC. The rearrangement joins TRBV19 to TRBJ2-1; possible D gene TRBD2, 5 bases. The CDR3 is 15 amino acids. Germline V CDR1 and CDR2: LNHDA, SQIVND (reference sequence). V was trimmed by 5 bases and J by 0 bases, leaving 11 bases between them.

This clone showed up just a few times. The rearrangement uses TRBV6-5 and TRBJ2-2; possibly TRBD2 for D (5 bases). The CDR3 is 13 residues long. The germline V gene encodes CDR1 MNHEY and CDR2 SVGAGI. V lost 2 bases to trimming and J lost 6 bases, with 7 bases between them. CDR3 in DNA: TGTGCCAGCAGTTACAGGGAGTCCGGGGAGCTGTTTTTT. It codes for CASSYRESGELFF.

The rearrangement uses TRBV2 and TRBJ2-5; D gene uncertain. Germline V gives CDR1 SNHLY, CDR2 FYNNEI. CDR3 length: 11 residues. Trimming took off 6 bases at V and 5 bases at J, with 7 bases between the two ends. The CDR3 here is CASRSLETQYF. In nucleotides, the CDR3 is TGTGCCAGCAGGAGTTTGGAGACCCAGTACTTC.

The chain is built from TRBV5-6 and TRBJ1-2; 8 bases are shared with TRBD1. J gave up 4 bases and V 4 bases, and 6 bases lay outside the gene matches. Looked up from germline, CDR1 is SGHDT and CDR2 is YYEEEE. This CDR3 spans 14 amino acids. CDR3 residues: CASSPGQAAYGYTF. Here the CDR3 DNA reads TGTGCCAGCAGCCCGGGACAGGCTGCCTATGGCTACACCTTC.

The gene calls are TRBV6-1 and TRBJ2-2; the match to TRBD1 covers 7 bases. CDR3 length: 13 amino acids. The junction had 2 bases not matched to a gene; V was cut back by 5 bases and J by 5 bases. Per the germline V gene, CDR1 is MNHNS and CDR2 is SASEGT. CDR3 bases: TGTGCCAGCAGTTCCAGGGGGACCGGGGAGCTGTTTTTT. The encoded protein is CASSSRGTGELFF.